The sequence of this T cell receptor (beta chain) was determined in a study of control samples from healthy donors and cancer patients. CDR1 is MGHRA, CDR2 YSYEKL, per germline. Trimming stripped 3 bases from V and 6 bases from J, with 11 bases between. The CDR3 runs to 13 residues. Libraries were prepared by immunoSEQ multiplex PCR; TCRdb keeps only in-frame clonotypes and omits some of them. The data show around 28,000 clones, roughly 93% seen once. This chain joins TRBV4-1 and TRBJ1-1; D is possibly TRBD1 (6 bases). Sequences were obtained from PBMCs. The source is a man between 50 and 59 years old with lung cancer. This chain's CDR3 is CASSHPQGPEAFF. In DNA form, the CDR3 reads TGCGCCAGCAGCCATCCCCAGGGGCCTGAAGCTTTCTTT.